This is a list of T cell receptor beta chains from one sample in a study of OX40 agonist ivuxolimab in advanced cancers. Libraries were prepared by immunoSEQ multiplex PCR; TCRdb keeps only in-frame clonotypes and omits some of them. Of about 130,000 clones listed, 85% to 95% are singletons. Source: CD4+ or CD8+ T cells sorted from blood, taken in a trial of the OX40 agonist ivuxolimab. These receptors all stem from an adult with an advanced solid tumor such as melanoma, head and neck, liver or kidney cancer. CDR3s include the opening cysteine and the closing phenylalanine or tryptophan. The D gene is left open where the match is weak. Some rows have no size entry. The others give once, few or many, or a class for an expanded clone.

>TRBV2|TRBD1|TRBJ2-2|-
CASSGQGAAGELFF
TGTGCCAGCAGCGGACAGGGGGCTGCCGGGGAGCTGTTTTTT
>TRBV27|-|TRBJ1-1|-
CASSSLRENTEAFF
TGTGCCAGCAGTTCCCTCAGAGAGAACACTGAAGCTTTCTTT
>TRBV2|TRBD2|TRBJ2-3|-
CATQSSGRGDTQYF
TGTGCCACACAATCTAGCGGGAGAGGGGATACGCAGTATTTT
>TRBV18|TRBD2|TRBJ2-1|-
CASSPFEGLAGLGEQFF
TGTGCCAGCTCACCGTTCGAGGGACTAGCGGGATTGGGTGAGCAGTTCTTC
>TRBV27|-|TRBJ2-7|-
CASSTPERGVEQYF
TGTGCCAGCAGTACACCCGAGAGGGGGGTCGAGCAGTACTTC
>TRBV10-2|-|TRBJ2-3|-
CASSESGATDTQYF
TGCGCCAGCAGTGAGTCAGGGGCCACAGATACGCAGTATTTT
>TRBV9|-|TRBJ2-5|once
CASQRTEQETQYF
TGTGCCAGCCAGCGGACAGAACAAGAGACCCAGTACTTC
>TRBV2|TRBD1|TRBJ2-2|-
CASSRQGSGTGELFF
TGTGCCAGCAGTAGACAGGGGTCGGGGACCGGGGAGCTGTTTTTT
>TRBV5-4|TRBD2|TRBJ2-7|-
CASSLGGSGATREQYF
TGTGCCAGCAGCCTGGGGGGTAGCGGGGCAACGAGGGAGCAGTACTTC
>TRBV11-2|-|TRBJ1-4|-
CASSFVEGEKLFF
TGTGCCAGCAGCTTTGTTGAGGGGGAAAAACTGTTTTTT
>TRBV7-2|-|TRBJ1-2|-
CASSLGGARSNYGYTF
TGTGCCAGCAGCCTGGGGGGGGCTCGGTCCAACTATGGCTACACCTTC
>TRBV7-6|-|TRBJ2-3|-
CASSSLGPTDTQYF
TGTGCCAGCAGCTCCCTGGGACCTACAGATACGCAGTATTTT
>TRBV12-5|-|TRBJ2-1|-
CASVAYGIGETYNEQFF
TGTGCTAGTGTCGCCTACGGTATTGGGGAGACGTACAATGAGCAGTTCTTC
>TRBV2|-|TRBJ1-5|once
CASSAPRGNQPQHF
TGTGCCAGCAGTGCCCCTAGGGGCAATCAGCCCCAGCATTTT
>TRBV6-5|TRBD2|TRBJ2-7|-
CASSYSGGSSSYEQYF
TGTGCCAGCAGTTACTCTGGCGGGAGCAGCTCCTACGAGCAGTACTTC
>TRBV29-1|-|TRBJ2-7|-
CSAQGNEQYF
TGCAGCGCCCAGGGTAACGAGCAGTACTTC
>TRBV11-3|-|TRBJ2-7|-
CASSLGRGVRYEQYF
TGTGCCAGCAGCTTAGGTCGGGGAGTGCGATACGAGCAGTACTTC
>TRBV7-2|-|TRBJ2-3|-
CASSLGLTSTDTQYF
TGTGCCAGCAGCTTAGGGCTAACTAGCACAGATACGCAGTATTTT
>TRBV19|-|TRBJ2-6|once
CASSIGGVGSSGANVLTF
TGTGCCAGTAGTATAGGTGGCGTTGGGAGCTCTGGGGCCAACGTCCTGACTTTC
>TRBV5-1|TRBD2|TRBJ2-7|-
CASSLVLRTSGSYGYEQYF
TGCGCCAGCAGCTTGGTTTTAAGGACTAGCGGGAGTTATGGCTACGAGCAGTACTTC
>TRBV5-1|TRBD2|TRBJ2-7|-
CASSSTSGNYEQYF
TGCGCCAGCAGTTCGACTAGCGGGAACTACGAGCAGTACTTC
>TRBV4-1|-|TRBJ2-1|-
CASSQATDSYNEQFF
TGCGCCAGCAGCCAAGCGACAGACTCCTACAATGAGCAGTTCTTC
>TRBV5-6|TRBD1|TRBJ1-1|-
CASSPQSGTGVSEAFF
TGTGCCAGCAGCCCCCAATCCGGGACAGGGGTTTCTGAAGCTTTCTTT
>TRBV28|TRBD1|TRBJ2-2|-
CASSSRTGTVRELFF
TGTGCCAGCAGTTCCCGGACAGGAACCGTTCGGGAGCTGTTTTTT
>TRBV28|TRBD2|TRBJ2-5|-
CASRPGGEPPGTQYF
TGTGCCAGCAGACCCGGGGGGGAGCCCCCAGGGACCCAGTACTTC
>TRBV5-6|-|TRBJ2-7|-
CASSGRTGASYEQYF
TGTGCCAGCAGCGGGCGGACGGGGGCAAGCTACGAGCAGTACTTC
>TRBV30|TRBD2|TRBJ2-1|-
CAFYGGGPAEQFF
TGTGCCTTCTATGGGGGAGGGCCGGCTGAGCAGTTCTTC
>TRBV6-6|-|TRBJ1-1|-
CASSRVNGMNTEAFF
TGTGCCAGCAGCCGCGTAAACGGTATGAACACTGAAGCTTTCTTT
>TRBV15|TRBD1|TRBJ2-7|-
CATSRAGTGVYEQYF
TGTGCCACCAGCAGAGCCGGGACAGGGGTTTACGAGCAGTACTTC
>TRBV2|-|TRBJ2-6|-
CASSEAYRRFASSGANVLTF
TGTGCCAGCAGTGAAGCCTACAGGCGATTCGCTTCTTCTGGGGCCAACGTCCTGACTTTC
>TRBV10-2|-|TRBJ1-6|once
CASNPEVNSPLHF
TGCGCCAGCAACCCGGAGGTGAATTCACCCCTCCACTTT
>TRBV18|-|TRBJ2-7|-
CASSSGTSSYEQYF
TGTGCCAGCTCATCAGGGACGAGCTCCTACGAGCAGTACTTC
>TRBV27|-|TRBJ2-5|-
CASWAGKETQYF
TGTGCCAGCTGGGCGGGAAAAGAGACCCAGTACTTC
>TRBV5-1|-|TRBJ1-1|-
CASSLGAGLNTEAFF
TGCGCCAGCAGCTTGGGAGCAGGGTTGAACACTGAAGCTTTCTTT
>TRBV6-5|-|TRBJ2-4|-
CACKDVGKNIQYF
TGTGCCTGTAAGGACGTAGGCAAAAACATTCAGTACTTC
>TRBV5-4|-|TRBJ2-2|-
CASSLELAWDGELFF
TGTGCCAGCAGCTTGGAGCTTGCTTGGGACGGGGAGCTGTTTTTT
>TRBV19|TRBD1|TRBJ1-5|-
CASSYNRGGNQPQHF
TGTGCCAGTAGTTACAACAGGGGAGGCAATCAGCCCCAGCATTTT
>TRBV2|-|TRBJ1-4|-
CASSARRFELFF
TGTGCCAGCAGCGCCCGCCGATTTGAACTGTTTTTT
>TRBV15|-|TRBJ1-6|-
CATSRGGSSYNSPLHF
TGTGCCACCAGCAGAGGAGGATCCTCCTATAATTCACCCCTCCACTTT